This entry concerns a single T cell receptor beta chain. The data were obtained in a study of blood T cell repertoires in COVID-19. The V and J ends lost 6 bases and 1 base respectively, with 9 bases between them. Germline V CDR1 and CDR2: SNHLY, FYNNEI. This CDR3 has 13 amino acids. Sequencing was performed with immunoSEQ multiplex PCR; in TCRdb, only in-frame clones are kept and a portion is missing. The table has roughly 300,000 clones, over 75% seen once. The source is a woman in her forties or fifties who had recovered from COVID-19. Specimen: peripheral blood. The chain joins TRBV2 to TRBJ1-1, with a tentative D call TRBD1 (5 bases). CDR3 coding DNA: TGTGCCAGCAGGATTCAGGGGAACACTGAAGCTTTCTTT. This sequence encodes CASRIQGNTEAFF.